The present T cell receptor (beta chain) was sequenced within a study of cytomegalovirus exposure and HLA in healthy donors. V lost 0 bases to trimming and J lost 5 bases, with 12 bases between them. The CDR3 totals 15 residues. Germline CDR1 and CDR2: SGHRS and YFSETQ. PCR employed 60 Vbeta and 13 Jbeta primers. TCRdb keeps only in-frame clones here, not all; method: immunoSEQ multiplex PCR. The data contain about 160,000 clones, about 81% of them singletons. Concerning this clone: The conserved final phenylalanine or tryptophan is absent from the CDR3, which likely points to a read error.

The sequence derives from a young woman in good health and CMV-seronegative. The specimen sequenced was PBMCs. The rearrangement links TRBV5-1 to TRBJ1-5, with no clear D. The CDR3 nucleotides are TGCGCCAGCAGCTTGGAATCCTTCCGGGATCAGCCCCAGCATCTT. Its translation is CASSLESFRDQPQHL.